This T cell receptor beta chain was observed in a study of T cell changes during pregnancy in multiple sclerosis. This table comes from immunoSEQ multiplex PCR, and its TCRdb copy is limited to in-frame clones, with some not included. Among some 14,000 clones listed, roughly 88% were seen once. The CDR3 has 16 residues. CDR1 is MRHNA, CDR2 SNTAGT, per germline. Trimming took 6 bases from V and 6 from J; bases not matched to a gene: 12. V gene TRBV6-4 combines with J gene TRBJ2-2; 8 bases match TRBD2. The TCR originated in a female donor in good health, enrolled as a control in a pregnancy study. Sequences were derived from CD8+ T cells from peripheral blood mononuclear cells, sampled after pregnancy. The CDR3 DNA reads TGTGCCAGCAGACAACGAGCGGGAGATACCTCCGGGGAGCTGTTTTTT. Translation: CASRQRAGDTSGELFF.